The 31 T cell receptor beta chains given below trace back to one sample, sequenced in a study of tumor and adjacent non-tumor tissue in lung cancer. A modified ARM-PCR protocol with three rounds of nested PCR amplified TCRbeta. One entry per CDR3 protein results from TCRdb running MiXCR on the multiplex PCR reads. The data show 60,000 to 85,000 distinct CDR3 sequences, 77% seen once. No cell sorting was done before RNA was extracted from the tissue. Sample: lung tumor tissue. Source of these receptors: a woman aged 50 to 60 with non-small cell lung cancer.

The chain joins TRBV12-3 or TRBV12-4 to TRBJ1-5, with D maybe TRBD1 (6 bases). This CDR3 is built from 13 residues. Deletions cut 7 bases from V and 11 bases from J, with 18 bases between. Written as DNA, the CDR3 is TGTGCCAGCAAGGGCAGGGGCAATCAATCCCAGCATTTT. Translation: CASKGRGNQSQHF.

As to this clonotype: Relative to the germline gene, one junction end is altered; a read error may explain this. This sequence joins TRBV5-4 and TRBJ2-5, with D perhaps matching TRBD1 (6 bases). Germline loops: CDR1 SGHNT, CDR2 YYREEE (reference sequence). The CDR3 extends over 16 amino acids. CDR3 nucleotides: TGTACCAGCAGCTTAAGGATGGGGGCACAGGGAGTCTCCCAGTACTTC. Protein: CTSSLRMGAQGVSQYF.

Concerning this clonotype itself: The junction departs from germline at one end; a sequencing error may be responsible. The V call is TRBV4-1, the J call TRBJ1-5; D call uncertain. This CDR3 contains 15 residues. In germline, CDR1 is MGHRA, CDR2 YSYEKL. The CDR3 region is CASSHVVGSNQPQHF. The CDR3 DNA follows: TGTGCCAGCAGCCATGTGGTAGGCAGCAATCAGCCCCAGCATTTT.

This clonotype has just one count. This may be a read error, as it is one base from a much larger clone. This chain connects TRBV5-1 to TRBJ2-7; 7 bases agree with TRBD2. Germline assignment: CDR1 SGHRS and CDR2 YFSETQ. There are 15 residues in the CDR3. The CDR3 nucleotides are TGCGCCAGCAGCTTGGCGGGAGGTGTCTCCTACGAGCAGTGCTTC. This gives the protein CASSLAGGVSYEQCF.

This clonotype was seen once. In this CDR3 the conserved last residue, phenylalanine or tryptophan, is missing, so a read error is likely. It is unclear where the CDR3 begins or ends on the DNA, so no DNA is shown, and the CDR3 is as TCRdb lists it. The CDR3 is CGSSPMRDYNEQSY. V gene TRBV28 combines with J gene TRBJ2-1; the table gives TRBD2 as D, unverified against the DNA. Germline CDR1 MDHEN, CDR2 SYDVKM. With termini counted, the CDR3 has 14 amino acids.

A note on this clonotype: A much larger clonotype is one base distant, so this may be a read error. The chain carries TRBV24-1 and TRBJ1-5; D is possibly TRBD1 (5 bases). CDR1 and CDR2 from the germline V gene are KGHDR and SFDVKD. This CDR3 has 13 amino acids. In nucleotides, the CDR3 is TGTACCACCAGTCGGGGGGGGAATCAGCCCCAGCATTTT. Encoded protein: CTTSRGGNQPQHF.

Concerning this clonotype itself: With a much larger clone just one base away, this may be a read error. The rearrangement uses TRBV20-1 and TRBJ1-2; no clear D. V was trimmed by 2 bases and J by 3 bases, leaving 10 bases between them. CDR1 is DFQATT and CDR2 is SNEGSKA in the germline V gene (reference sequence). This CDR3 comprises 13 residues. CDR3 coding DNA: TGCAGTGCTAGATCCCCAGAATACTATGGCTACACCTTC. Protein product: CSARSPEYYGYTF.

This clonotype was observed a handful of times. A much larger clone lies a single base off, so this may be a read error. The chain carries TRBV28 and TRBJ2-7, with a tentative D call TRBD2 (6 bases). The CDR3 extends over 13 amino acids. From germline, CDR1 is MDHEN and CDR2 SYDVKM. The CDR3 protein is CAGSPGTYYEQYF. CDR3 DNA: TGTGCCGGCAGTCCCGGGACTTACTACGAGCAGTACTTC.

This clonotype was seen ten or more times. This chain connects TRBV20-1 to TRBJ2-3, with D possibly TRBD2 on 6 matching bases. This CDR3 is built from 14 residues. The germline CDR1 and CDR2 sequences are DFQATT and SNEGSKA (reference sequence). Trimming removed 1 base at V and 0 bases at J, with 8 bases between. For the CDR3, the DNA is TGCAGTGCTAGAGTAAGCGGGAGCACAGATACGCAGTATTTT. It encodes CSARVSGSTDTQYF.

Note on this clonotype: Because the CDR3 is missing its conserved closing phenylalanine or tryptophan, this is likely a read error. The rearrangement links TRBV28 to TRBJ2-2; maybe TRBD2 (5 bases). The CDR3 has 13 amino acids. The germline gives CDR1 MDHEN, CDR2 SYDVKM. Trimming stripped 7 bases from V and 4 bases from J, with 10 bases between. The CDR3 sequence is CASIYRGTGELFL. The CDR3 DNA reads TGTGCCAGCATCTACCGGGGCACCGGGGAGCTGTTTTTA.

This clonotype has ten or more counts. This chain uses TRBV28 with TRBJ2-5; TRBD2 aligns across 12 bases. V was clipped by 8 bases and J by 5 bases; unmatched bases: 6. This CDR3 comprises 14 residues. Germline V gene lookup returns CDR1 MDHEN and CDR2 SYDVKM. DNA for the CDR3: TGTGCCAGCTTACCAGGACTAGCGGGGGAGACCCAGTACTTC. Translating gives CASLPGLAGETQYF.

The chain joins TRBV6-6 to TRBJ2-3; D is unclear. The CDR3 covers 16 residues. Per the germline V gene, CDR1 is MNHNY and CDR2 is SVGAGI (reference sequence). The CDR3 nucleotides read TGTCCCGGCAGTTACTCCGCGGCAGGAAGCACAGATACGCAGTATTTT. Translation gives CPGSYSAAGSTDTQYF.

About this clonotype itself: A clone one base away is much larger, so this may be a read error. This chain uses TRBV20-1 with TRBJ1-1; D is unclear. Per germline, CDR1 DFQATT and CDR2 SNEGSKA (reference sequence). Trimming shortened V by 5 bases and J by 1 base, and 11 bases separated the two germline ends. The CDR3 extends over 13 amino acids. In nucleotides, the CDR3 is TGCAGTGCTGCCTCTCGGGGGAACACTGAAGCTTTCTTT. This encodes CSAASRGNTEAFF.

Remarks on this clonotype: As the CDR3 is not closed by the conserved phenylalanine or tryptophan, this likely results from a read error. The limits of the CDR3 on the DNA are not certain, so only TCRdb's listed CDR3 is given. The rearrangement links TRBV11-2 to TRBJ2-7; the D call of TRBD1 is as the table states it, not checked on the DNA. CDR1 and CDR2 from the germline V gene are SGHAT and FQNNGV. The CDR3 length is 16 residues, termini included. The chain's CDR3 is CASSLLPRTSGLEQHS.

This clonotype was observed many times. J is TRBJ2-3 and V is TRBV20-1, with 8 bases lining up with TRBD2. CDR3 size: 14 residues. J gave up 4 bases and V 5 bases, and 8 bases lay outside the gene matches. Germline V gives CDR1 DFQATT, CDR2 SNEGSKA (reference sequence). Here the CDR3 reads CSARAGVKSDTQYF. Written as DNA, the CDR3 is TGCAGTGCTCGAGCGGGGGTGAAGTCAGATACGCAGTATTTT.

As regards this clonotype: At one end, the junction sequence differs from germline, possibly due to a read error. V usage is TRBV12-3 or TRBV12-4 and J usage is TRBJ2-2, with D tentatively TRBD2 (5 bases). The CDR3 has 16 residues. For the CDR3, the DNA is TGTGCCAGCAGTCCTCCTAGCTCCCCGAACACCGGGGAGCTGTTTTTC. This translates into CASSPPSSPNTGELFF.

The chain links TRBV5-1 to TRBJ2-1; 11 nucleotides agree with TRBD2. Germline CDR1 SGHRS, CDR2 YFSETQ. After removal of 2 bases from V and 7 bases from J, the junction contained 8 bases not matched to a gene. CDR3 length equals 16 residues. The CDR3 region is CASSFLLAGATNEQFF. The CDR3, as DNA: TGCGCCAGCAGCTTCCTACTAGCGGGAGCTACGAATGAGCAGTTCTTC. The full variable domain, with the rest looked up from reference TRBV5-1 and TRBJ2-1, is KAGVTQTPRYLIKTRGQQVTLSCSPISGHRSVSWYQQTPGQGLQFLFEYFSETQRNKGNFPGRFSGRQFSNSRSEMNVSTLELGDSALYLCASSFLLAGATNEQFFGPGTRLTVL.

Points on this clonotype: Just one base apart from a much larger clone, this may be a read error. Written as DNA, the CDR3 is TGTGCCAGCAGCCCACAGGGGGCTATCTCTGGGGCCAACGTCCTGACTTTC. Translating gives CASSPQGAISGANVLTF. This rearrangement joins TRBV7-8 to TRBJ2-6; 9 bases line up with TRBD1. The CDR3 has 17 residues. From germline, CDR1 is SGHVS and CDR2 FQNEAQ. The trim removed 5 bases at V and 0 bases at J, leaving 5 bases unmatched.

For this clonotype: Compared with germline, one end of the junction differs, possibly owing to a read error. This chain links TRBV20-1 with TRBJ2-3; either TRBD1 or TRBD2 may supply D (5 bases each). In germline, CDR1 is DFQATT, CDR2 SNEGSKA (reference sequence). The CDR3 has 13 amino acids. The CDR3 DNA sequence: TGCAGTACTAGAGAAGCGGACACAGATACGGAGTATTTT. It specifies CSTREADTDTEYF.

CDR3 in DNA: TGTGCCAGCAGCCAAGAACGACTAGCAGGGGGGCAGTACTTC. This gives the protein CASSQERLAGGQYF. J is TRBJ2-1 and V is TRBV14; D possibly uses TRBD1 or TRBD2 (7 bases each). The J call may be mistaken, given a closer DNA end match to TRBJ2-7. The CDR3 sequence is 14 residues long. The germline V gene encodes CDR1 SGHDN and CDR2 FVKESK.

A word on this clonotype: The junction shows a germline mismatch at one end, possibly a read error. The gene calls are TRBV6-5 and TRBJ2-7; D remains unclear. The CDR3 sequence is 14 residues long. Germline loops: CDR1 MNHEY, CDR2 SVGAGI. In nucleotides, the CDR3 is TGTGCCTGCAGTTACATCGGGTCAGCCTACAAGCAGTACTTC. It codes for CACSYIGSAYKQYF.

This clonotype occurred a few times. An end of the junction does not agree with germline; a read error may underlie this. DNA for the CDR3: TGTACCAGTAGTTACGGGTACGAGCAGTACTTC. It is translated as CTSSYGYEQYF. This chain joins TRBV6-5 and TRBJ2-7; D is unclear. Germline V gives CDR1 MNHEY, CDR2 SVGAGI. The CDR3 contains 11 residues.

This clonotype came up many times. The chain is built from TRBV20-1 and TRBJ2-2; D unclear. V lost 3 bases and J lost 3, with 8 bases in between. Germline V gene data show CDR1 as DFQATT and CDR2 as SNEGSKA (reference sequence). CDR3 size: 13 residues. DNA of the CDR3: TGCAGTGCTAGTCAAGGATACACCGGGGAGCTGTTTTTT. This sequence encodes CSASQGYTGELFF.

The chain uses TRBV6-1 and TRBJ1-1; perhaps TRBD1 as D (6 bases). The CDR3 spans 14 residues. With 4 bases removed from V and 2 bases from J, the gap between germline ends came to 11 bases. Germline-derived CDR1 and CDR2 are MNHNS and SASEGT. The CDR3 nucleotides read TGTGCCAGCAGTGTCAGGGGTGACAACACTGAAGCTTTCTTT. This encodes CASSVRGDNTEAFF.

In its sample, this clonotype was seen a few times. A much larger clone sits a single nucleotide away, making a read error possible. The CDR3 ends on some other residue instead of the conserved phenylalanine or tryptophan, so this is likely a read error. This chain links TRBV7-9 with TRBJ2-1; D gene unclear. V lost 5 bases to trimming and J lost 13 bases, with 12 bases between them. CDR3 length equals 11 residues. Germline CDR1 is SEHNR and CDR2 is FQNEAQ (reference sequence). The CDR3 region is CASSANRRQFI. The CDR3 DNA sequence: TGTGCCAGCAGCGCTAATAGGAGACAGTTCATC.

Many counts were recorded for this clonotype. CDR3 nucleotides: TGCGCCAGCAGCTTGTATGGCAGCCAAGAGACCCAGTACTTC. The encoded protein is CASSLYGSQETQYF. The rearrangement uses TRBV5-1 and TRBJ2-5; the D is unclear. Germline CDR1 is SGHRS and CDR2 is YFSETQ. V gave up 1 base and J gave up 1 base, with 8 bases separating them. The CDR3 totals 14 residues.

There are a few counts of this clonotype. The rearrangement links TRBV6-6 to TRBJ1-2, with D hard to call. The CDR3 runs to 14 residues. V was shortened by 6 bases and J by 2 bases, with 13 bases between the two germline ends. CDR1 MNHNY and CDR2 SVGAGI come from the germline V gene (reference sequence). DNA for the CDR3: TGTGCCAGCAGGCCCGGGATGGCGAACTATGGCTACACCTTC. As protein: CASRPGMANYGYTF.

The chain combines TRBV6-4 with TRBJ2-1; 7 bases fit TRBD2. This CDR3 region has 13 residues. The germline V gene encodes CDR1 MRHNA and CDR2 SNTAGT. The ends lost 0 bases at V and 14 bases at J; junction bases unmatched: 7. For the CDR3, the DNA is TGTGCCAGCAGTGACTCGGCTAGCGGTCAAGAGTTCTTC. Its translation is CASSDSASGQEFF.

About this clonotype itself: Its ends do not fully match the called genes, so a read error is possible. V usage is TRBV7-3 and J usage is TRBJ2-3; 9 bases map to TRBD2. The germline gives CDR1 SGHTA, CDR2 FQGTGA. This CDR3 is built from 15 residues. The CDR3: CASSLTREGRDMQYF. The CDR3 DNA sequence: TGTGCCAGCAGCTTAACGCGGGAGGGCCGGGATATGCAGTATTTT.

A remark on this clonotype: At one of its ends the junction is not consistent with the germline gene, which may arise from a read error. The chain joins TRBV11-1 to TRBJ2-1; 7 bases match TRBD1. This CDR3 has 14 residues. CDR1 SGHAT and CDR2 FQDESV come from the germline V gene (reference sequence). CDR3 loop: CASSLRGGRNEEFF. The CDR3 coding sequence is TGTGCCAGCAGCTTAAGAGGGGGCCGTAATGAGGAGTTCTTC.

Remarks on this clonotype: Germline and junction disagree at one end, which may indicate a read error. CDR3 amino acids: CASTSSGLPYSEQFF. CDR3 nucleotide sequence: TGTGCCAGCACCTCCTCGGGACTACCTTACAGTGAGCAGTTCTTC. This sequence joins TRBV6-5 and TRBJ2-1, with 7 bases identical to TRBD2. Germline-derived CDR1 and CDR2 are MNHEY and SVGAGI. CDR3 length: 15 residues.